The 18 T cell receptor beta chains presented below share a single source sample, sequenced in a study of OX40 agonist ivuxolimab in advanced cancers. Here immunoSEQ multiplex PCR was the method, and the copy in TCRdb shows in-frame clones only, minus some. Here the sample spans under 95,000 clones, about 90% being singletons. This specimen was CD4+ or CD8+ T cells sorted from blood, taken in a trial of the OX40 agonist ivuxolimab. These TCRs come from an adult with an advanced solid tumor such as melanoma, head and neck, liver or kidney cancer.

The chain combines TRBV2 with TRBJ2-3; TRBD2 aligns across 9 bases. This CDR3 spans 17 amino acids. V trimming: 0 bases; J trimming: 1 base; junction bases outside the gene matches: 5. Germline CDR1 and CDR2: SNHLY and FYNNEI. CDR3 DNA sequence: TGTGCCAGCAGTGAAGCTACGGCGGGAGGGCGCACAGATACGCAGTATTTT. It yields the protein CASSEATAGGRTDTQYF. Looking up the rest from reference TRBV2 and TRBJ2-3 gives the full variable domain: EPEVTQTPSHQVTQMGQEVILRCVPISNHLYFYWYRQILGQKVEFLVSFYNNEISEKSEIFDDQFSVERPDGSNFTLKIRSTKLEDSAMYFCASSEATAGGRTDTQYFGPGTRLTVL.

The rearrangement links TRBV6-6 to TRBJ2-2; D unclear. CDR1 is MNHNY and CDR2 is SVGAGI in the germline V gene (reference sequence). This CDR3 spans 13 amino acids. Trimming left V 8 bases short and J 4 bases short, with 11 bases between. The CDR3 region is CASLRIGTGELFF. The CDR3 DNA sequence: TGTGCCAGCTTGAGAATAGGCACCGGGGAGCTGTTTTTT.

The chain employs TRBV7-3 and TRBJ2-3, with TRBD2 identical over 9 bases. The CDR3 runs 15 residues. Germline CDR1 is SGHTA and CDR2 is FQGTGA. V shed 4 bases and J 2 bases; nucleotides not matched to a gene: 4. The CDR3 region has the DNA TGTGCCAGCAGCTCCCGGACTAGCGACACAGATACGCAGTATTTT. It specifies CASSSRTSDTDTQYF.

The chain recombines TRBV7-9 with TRBJ2-5; either TRBD1 or TRBD2 may fit D (6 bases each). Trimming pared 1 base from V and 5 bases from J, leaving 26 bases between. This CDR3 has 19 amino acids. CDR1 and CDR2 from the germline V gene are SEHNR and FQNEAQ (reference sequence). The DNA for the CDR3 is TGTGCCAGCAGCTTAGAGGGGCGGGACATGCCGATTGGAGGGGAGACCCAGTACTTC. It specifies CASSLEGRDMPIGGETQYF.

This chain connects TRBV10-3 to TRBJ2-7; D not certain. There are 14 residues in the CDR3. Trimming left V 3 bases short and J 6 bases short, with 15 bases between. Germline assignment: CDR1 ENHRY and CDR2 SYGVKD. CDR3 coding DNA: TGTGCCATCAGTGAACTTGAAGCCCGTCTCGAGCAGTACTTC. It translates to CAISELEARLEQYF.

This chain uses TRBV9 with TRBJ2-7, with a possible D match to TRBD1 (5 bases). The CDR3 totals 16 residues. V gave up 0 bases and J gave up 1 base, with 14 bases separating them. Germline assignment: CDR1 SGDLS and CDR2 YYNGEE. The CDR3 DNA is TGTGCCAGCAGCGTAGGGGAAGGGGTTTCGTCCTACGAGCAGTACTTC. Translated: CASSVGEGVSSYEQYF.

V is TRBV4-2 and J is TRBJ2-3, with TRBD2 identical over 10 bases. V lost 6 bases to trimming and J lost 0 bases; unmatched junction nucleotides: 15. In germline, CDR1 is LGHNA, CDR2 YNFKEQ. The CDR3 runs to 19 residues. CDR3 in amino acids: CASSSPGLAGVPSTDTQYF. For the CDR3, the DNA is TGTGCCAGCAGTTCCCCCGGGCTAGCGGGAGTACCTAGCACAGATACGCAGTATTTT.

The chain employs TRBV20-1 and TRBJ2-5; D is unclear. CDR3 length: 10 residues. Germline CDR1 and CDR2: DFQATT and SNEGSKA (reference sequence). V lost 7 bases and J 4 bases, leaving 7 bases between the germline ends. The CDR3 here is CSVSRETQYF. The CDR3 region has the DNA TGCAGTGTATCAAGAGAGACCCAGTACTTC.

The chain employs TRBV5-1 and TRBJ2-3; D gene ambiguous. CDR1 is SGHRS and CDR2 is YFSETQ in the germline V gene. The length of the CDR3 is 14 residues. V lost 0 bases and J 2 bases, leaving 7 bases between the germline ends. The CDR3 bases are TGCGCCAGCAGCTTGGGCCCCCCCACAGATACGCAGTATTTT. It encodes CASSLGPPTDTQYF. The entire variable domain, with the rest obtained from reference TRBV5-1 and TRBJ2-3, is as follows: KAGVTQTPRYLIKTRGQQVTLSCSPISGHRSVSWYQQTPGQGLQFLFEYFSETQRNKGNFPGRFSGRQFSNSRSEMNVSTLELGDSALYLCASSLGPPTDTQYFGPGTRLTVL.

The gene calls are TRBV7-9 and TRBJ2-3, with D tentatively TRBD1 (5 bases). V lost 7 bases, J lost 11 bases, and 31 bases lay in between. The CDR3 has 17 amino acids. Looked up from germline, CDR1 is SEHNR and CDR2 is FQNEAQ (reference sequence). CDR3: CASTSSTLRGWSDGQYF. The CDR3 region has the DNA TGTGCCAGCACCTCATCCACCTTAAGGGGTTGGAGTGATGGGCAGTATTTT.

J is TRBJ1-5 and V is TRBV27, with D hard to call. Deletions cut 4 bases from V and 4 bases from J, with 14 bases between. In germline, CDR1 is MNHEY, CDR2 SMNVEV (reference sequence). The CDR3 length is 15 residues. In DNA form, the CDR3 reads TGTGCCAGCAGTTCCCATCCTACGGATAATCAGCCCCAGCATTTT. Its translation is CASSSHPTDNQPQHF.

The chain couples TRBV10-2 to TRBJ2-3; TRBD2 agrees at 8 bases. V dropped 8 bases and J dropped 0; count of bases not matched to a gene: 7. Germline V gene sequence: CDR1 WSHSY, CDR2 SAAADI. This CDR3 is 15 amino acids long. The CDR3 loop is CASGVAGTSTDTQYF. The CDR3 DNA reads TGCGCCAGCGGGGTAGCGGGAACTAGCACAGATACGCAGTATTTT.

The rearrangement joins TRBV4-1 to TRBJ2-5, with D maybe TRBD1 (5 bases). The CDR3 contains 15 residues. CDR1 is MGHRA and CDR2 is YSYEKL in the germline V gene. V lost 1 base and J lost 3, with 12 bases in between. CDR3 bases: TGCGCCAGCAGCCAAGCGGCCCAGGGAAAAGAGACCCAGTACTTC. Translation: CASSQAAQGKETQYF.

The rearrangement uses TRBV5-1 and TRBJ2-3, with 7 positions matching TRBD1. The ends lost 1 base at V and 3 bases at J; junction bases unmatched: 8. The CDR3 extends over 16 amino acids. Germline CDR1 reads SGHRS; CDR2 reads YFSETQ. This CDR3 is CASSLRTGVMTDTQYF. The CDR3, as DNA: TGCGCCAGCAGCTTGAGGACAGGCGTAATGACAGATACGCAGTATTTT.

The chain is built from TRBV12-2 and TRBJ2-7; the D call of TRBD2 is as the table states it, not checked on the DNA. TRBV12-2 is classified as a pseudogene. This CDR3 spans 18 amino acids. CDR3 loop: CASRSSCPTSFSSYEQYF. The CDR3 nucleotides read TGTGCAAGTCGCTCCTCGTGCCCGACTAGCTTCTCATCCTACGAGCAGTACTTC.

This sequence joins TRBV27 and TRBJ1-1, with D perhaps matching TRBD1 (5 bases). CDR3 length equals 14 residues. Trimming stripped 6 bases from V and 4 bases from J, with 15 bases between. CDR1 MNHEY and CDR2 SMNVEV come from the germline V gene (reference sequence). The CDR3 sequence: CASSIGTPGTEAFF. In DNA form, the CDR3 reads TGTGCCAGCAGCATTGGGACCCCGGGCACTGAAGCTTTCTTT.

J is TRBJ2-7 and V is TRBV7-9; tentatively, D is TRBD1 (6 bases). There are 12 residues in the CDR3. Germline CDR1 and CDR2: SEHNR and FQNEAQ (reference sequence). V lost 9 bases and J 3 bases, leaving 12 bases between the germline ends. The DNA for the CDR3 is TGTGCCAGTAGACAGGACTTCTACGAGCAGTACTTC. Protein sequence: CASRQDFYEQYF.

The chain carries TRBV12-5 and TRBJ2-7; the match to TRBD1 covers 9 bases. Germline V CDR1 and CDR2: LGHNT, FRNRAP. The junction had 13 bases not matched to a gene; V was cut back by 2 bases and J by 2 bases. The CDR3 is made up of 18 amino acids. This chain's CDR3 is CASGLTVRQDRGPYEQYF. CDR3 coding DNA: TGTGCTAGTGGTTTGACGGTGCGTCAGGACAGGGGTCCCTACGAGCAGTACTTC.